This T cell receptor (beta chain) stems from a study of human T cells and chemical hapten exposure. Overall study findings and caveats: Sensitizing with DPC caused no change in TCRs above 1 in 1000 frequency.

Total RNA came from unfractionated whole blood. This clonotype was counted ten times or more. Its matching antigen is unknown. Individual cDNA molecules (in the library) carried attached unique molecular identifiers. TCRdb redid the calling of the 5' RACE reads with MiXCR, one entry per CDR3 protein. The repertoire consists of some 150,000 distinct CDR3 sequences, with roughly 4.1% occurring once and the leading ten covering 1.3% to 1.5%. The source of this sequence is a female donor in good health.

Here the CDR3 reads CASEGVNNEQFF. CDR3 nucleotide sequence: TGTGCCAGCGAAGGGGTCAACAATGAGCAGTTCTTC. The V call is TRBV7-9, the J call TRBJ2-1; perhaps TRBD1 as D (5 bases). CDR3 length equals 12 residues. The V and J ends lost 8 bases and 5 bases respectively, with 10 bases between them. The germline V gene encodes CDR1 SEHNR and CDR2 FQNEAQ (reference sequence).